The 3 T cell receptor beta chains given below trace back to one sample, sequenced in a study of T cell repertoires in cytomegalovirus infection. MiXCR, run by TCRdb on the reads, gives a single entry per CDR3 protein. The sample lists some 350,000 distinct CDR3 sequences, 18% occurring once. What was sequenced was PBMCs. Receptors were obtained from a human donor in good health (CMV status not recorded). Some clones in this sample may be carry-over from other donors' samples.

This chain uses TRBV19 with TRBJ2-4, with 10 positions matching TRBD2. Germline V gives CDR1 LNHDA, CDR2 SQIVND (reference sequence). This CDR3 has 14 amino acids. The J segment lost 6 bases and the V segment lost 6 bases, leaving 5 bases of the junction unmatched. In nucleotides, the CDR3 is TGTGCCAGTAGCAGAAGCGGGGGGGCAAACATTCAGTACTTC. Its protein product is CASSRSGGANIQYF.

The sample holds many counts of this clonotype. The rearrangement joins TRBV12-3 or TRBV12-4 to TRBJ2-3; 12 bases are shared with TRBD2. The ends lost 7 bases at V and 0 bases at J; junction bases unmatched: 26. The CDR3 covers 23 residues. As DNA, the CDR3 is TGTGCCAGCACTTCCTCGTACGCTCTCCCGCCCCGGACTAGCGGGGAAAGCACAGATACGCAGTATTTT. It codes for CASTSSYALPPRTSGESTDTQYF.

This clonotype has a count of ten or more. The chain has TRBV7-9 and TRBJ1-4; D gene unclear. In germline, CDR1 is SEHNR, CDR2 FQNEAQ (reference sequence). This CDR3 is built from 13 residues. V lost 1 base, J lost 6 bases, and 6 bases lay in between. CDR3 residues: CASSLDTHEKLFF. As DNA, the CDR3 is TGTGCCAGCAGCTTAGACACCCATGAAAAACTGTTTTTT.